Listed below are T cell receptor beta chains from one sample, sequenced in a study of Ad26.COV2.S vaccination and SARS-CoV-2 variants. Sequencing used immunoSEQ multiplex PCR; TCRdb keeps in-frame clones, though not all of them. The table includes 300,000 to 350,000 clones, 70% to 90% detected once. Sequences were derived from peripheral blood, sampled in a trial of Ad26.COV2.S vaccine versus placebo. These receptors all stem from a person aged 18-65 years who received the Ad26.COV2.S COVID-19 vaccine or a placebo. CDR3s include the opening cysteine and the closing phenylalanine or tryptophan. Each record gives: J gene, clone size, D gene, V gene, CDR3 protein, CDR3 DNA. The D gene is left open where the match is weak. Only some rows state a clone size, as once, few, many or a class for expanded clones.

TRBJ1-1 | . | TRBD1 | TRBV20-1 | CSASPGTGGGTEAFF | TGCAGTGCTAGTCCCGGGACAGGGGGTGGTACTGAAGCTTTCTTT
TRBJ1-2 | . | . | TRBV6-6 | CASSYGAEYGYTF | TGTGCCAGCAGTTACGGGGCAGAATATGGCTACACCTTC
TRBJ2-7 | once | . | TRBV21-1 | CASSRAPTPCYEQYF | TGTGCCAGCAGCAGGGCCCCAACGCCCTGCTACGAGCAGTACTTC
TRBJ2-7 | . | . | TRBV28 | CASSTGADPYEQYF | TGTGCCAGCAGTACCGGGGCCGATCCCTACGAGCAGTACTTC
TRBJ2-1 | . | TRBD2 | TRBV28 | CASSLDLAGVNEQFF | TGTGCCAGCAGTTTAGACCTAGCGGGGGTTAATGAGCAGTTCTTC
TRBJ2-5 | . | . | TRBV7-2 | CASSLAAIGGGGSGPTQYF | TGTGCCAGCAGCTTAGCCGCTATTGGGGGCGGGGGTTCCGGCCCGACCCAGTACTTC
TRBJ1-5 | . | . | TRBV25-1 | CASSEYGGNQPQHF | TGTGCCAGCAGTGAATACGGGGGAAATCAGCCCCAGCATTTT
TRBJ1-1 | . | TRBD1 | TRBV7-9 | CASSLGQLNTEAFF | TGTGCCAGCAGCTTGGGACAGCTGAACACTGAAGCTTTCTTT
TRBJ1-2 | . | . | TRBV5-4 | CASRLSGDVGNYGYTF | TGTGCCAGCAGGTTATCAGGGGACGTCGGTAACTATGGCTACACCTTC
TRBJ2-7 | . | . | TRBV3-1/TRBV3-2 | CASSQPTRPHEQYF | TGTGCCAGCAGCCAGCCGACTAGACCTCACGAGCAGTACTTC
TRBJ2-7 | . | . | TRBV3-1/TRBV3-2 | CASSQGGYEQYF | TGTGCCAGCAGCCAAGGGGGCTACGAGCAGTACTTC
TRBJ2-7 | . | . | TRBV5-3 | CARSSGGINYEQYF | TGTGCCAGAAGCTCCGGCGGGATAAACTACGAGCAGTACTTC
TRBJ2-7 | . | . | TRBV28 | CASRTGQAYEQYF | TGTGCCAGCAGGACAGGCCAAGCCTACGAGCAGTACTTC